This T cell receptor beta chain was documented in a study of T cell responses to AZD1222 COVID-19 vaccine. Points from the study as a whole: Vaccine-related CD4 TCRs covered spike, predominating at 160-218 and 743-854. Repertoire samples came only from after the peak T cell response. A reported finding is that nearly half of spike-specific TCRs target unmutated variant regions.

With 2 bases removed from V and 3 bases from J, the gap between germline ends came to 1 base. This CDR3 region has 11 residues. Germline assignment: CDR1 ENHRY and CDR2 SYGVKD. Repertoires were generated with immunoSEQ multiplex PCR, while TCRdb's copy carries only in-frame clones and drops some. This repertoire shows approximately 150,000 clones, under 95% found once; its top ten account for under 5.5%. This clone was seen only once. Its specificity is unknown. The rearrangement uses TRBV10-3 and TRBJ1-1; no firm D call. The TCR was taken from an adult in good health. The material sequenced was peripheral blood, taken on day 0 of AZD1222 vaccination. CDR3 coding DNA: TGTGCCATCAGTGAGGACACTGAAGCTTTCTTT. Translation gives CAISEDTEAFF.